The clone carrying this T cell receptor (beta chain) was seen just once. The entry originates in a study of cytomegalovirus exposure and HLA in healthy donors. The CDR3 runs 14 residues. Trimming removed 5 bases from V and 5 bases from J, with 15 bases in between. Germline CDR1 reads MNHEY; CDR2 reads SVGAGI. The protocol was immunoSEQ multiplex PCR, while the TCRdb copy is restricted to in-frame clones and leaves out a portion. Among more than 110,000 clones listed, about 90% were seen once. The TCR comes from a woman in her late teens or twenties in good health and CMV-seropositive. The V call is TRBV6-5, the J call TRBJ2-5, with a possible D match to TRBD2 (5 bases). Source material: PBMCs. The CDR3 DNA is TGTGCCAGCAGTCCCCTTGCGATAGCGGAGACCCAGTACTTC. This gives the protein CASSPLAIAETQYF.